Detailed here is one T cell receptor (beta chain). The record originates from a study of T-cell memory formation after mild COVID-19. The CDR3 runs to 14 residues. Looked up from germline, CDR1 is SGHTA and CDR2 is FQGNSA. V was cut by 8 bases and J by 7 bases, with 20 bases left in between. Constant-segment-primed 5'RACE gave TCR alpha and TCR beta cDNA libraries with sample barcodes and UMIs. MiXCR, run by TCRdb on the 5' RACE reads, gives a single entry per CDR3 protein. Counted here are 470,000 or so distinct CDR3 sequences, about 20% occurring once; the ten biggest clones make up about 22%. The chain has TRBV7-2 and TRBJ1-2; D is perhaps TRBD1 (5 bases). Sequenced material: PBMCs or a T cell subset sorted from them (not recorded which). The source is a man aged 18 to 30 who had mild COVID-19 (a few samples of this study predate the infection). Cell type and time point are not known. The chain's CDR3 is CASVAWGFSPGYTF. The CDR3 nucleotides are TGTGCCAGCGTCGCATGGGGCTTCTCCCCTGGCTACACCTTC.